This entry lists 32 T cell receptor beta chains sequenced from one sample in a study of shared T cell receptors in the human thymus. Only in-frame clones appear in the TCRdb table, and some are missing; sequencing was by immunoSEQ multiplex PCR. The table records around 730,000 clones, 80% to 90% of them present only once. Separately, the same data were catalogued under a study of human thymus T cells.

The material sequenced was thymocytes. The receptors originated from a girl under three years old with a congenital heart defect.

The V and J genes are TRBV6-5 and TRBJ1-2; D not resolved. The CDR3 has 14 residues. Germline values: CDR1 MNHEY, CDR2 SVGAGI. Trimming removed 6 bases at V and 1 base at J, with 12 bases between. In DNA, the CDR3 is TGTGCCAGCAGGTGCCCCCTCGGTAACTATGGCTACACCTTC. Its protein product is CASRCPLGNYGYTF.

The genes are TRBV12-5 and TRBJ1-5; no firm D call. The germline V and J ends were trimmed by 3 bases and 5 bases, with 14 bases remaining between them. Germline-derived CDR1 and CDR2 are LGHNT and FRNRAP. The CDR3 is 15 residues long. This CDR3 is CASGFYSRTDQPQHF. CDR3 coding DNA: TGTGCTAGTGGTTTTTACAGCAGAACCGATCAGCCCCAGCATTTT.

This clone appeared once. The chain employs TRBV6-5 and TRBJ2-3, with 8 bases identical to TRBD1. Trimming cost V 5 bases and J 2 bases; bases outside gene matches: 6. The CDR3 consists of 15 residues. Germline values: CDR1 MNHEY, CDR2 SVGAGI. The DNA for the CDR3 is TGTGCCAGCAGTCCGGACAGGGTGACCACAGATACGCAGTATTTT. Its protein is CASSPDRVTTDTQYF.

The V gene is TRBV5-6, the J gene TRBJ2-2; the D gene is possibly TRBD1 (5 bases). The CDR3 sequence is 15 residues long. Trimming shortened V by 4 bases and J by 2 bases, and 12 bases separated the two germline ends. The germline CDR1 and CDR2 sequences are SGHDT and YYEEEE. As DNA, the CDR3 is TGTGCCAGCAGCGAGGAGTGGGGCAACACCGGGGAGCTGTTTTTT. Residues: CASSEEWGNTGELFF. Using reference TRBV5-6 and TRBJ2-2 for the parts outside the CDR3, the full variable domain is DAGVTQSPTHLIKTRGQQVTLRCSPKSGHDTVSWYQQALGQGPQFIFQYYEEEERQRGNFPDRFSGHQFPNYSSELNVNALLLGDSALYLCASSEEWGNTGELFFGEGSRLTVL.

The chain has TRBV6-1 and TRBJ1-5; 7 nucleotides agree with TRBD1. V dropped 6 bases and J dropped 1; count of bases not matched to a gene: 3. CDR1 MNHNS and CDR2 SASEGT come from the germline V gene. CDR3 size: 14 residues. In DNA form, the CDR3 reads TGTGCCAGCAGGAGACAGGGAAGCAATCAGCCCCAGCATTTT. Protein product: CASRRQGSNQPQHF.

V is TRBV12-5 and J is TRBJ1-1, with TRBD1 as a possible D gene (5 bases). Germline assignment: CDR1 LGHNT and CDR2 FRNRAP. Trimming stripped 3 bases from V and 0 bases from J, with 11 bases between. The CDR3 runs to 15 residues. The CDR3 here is CASGLTAGMNTEAFF. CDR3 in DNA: TGTGCTAGTGGTTTAACTGCAGGGATGAACACTGAAGCTTTCTTT.

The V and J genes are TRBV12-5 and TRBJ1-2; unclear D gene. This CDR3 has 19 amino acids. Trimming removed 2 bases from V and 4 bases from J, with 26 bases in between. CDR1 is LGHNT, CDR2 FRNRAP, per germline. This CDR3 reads CASGLIPEGTIRVLYGYTF. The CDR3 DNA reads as TGTGCTAGTGGTTTGATCCCTGAGGGAACGATTCGGGTTCTCTATGGCTACACCTTC. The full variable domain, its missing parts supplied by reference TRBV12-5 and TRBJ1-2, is DARVTQTPRHKVTEMGQEVTMRCQPILGHNTVFWYRQTMMQGLELLAYFRNRAPLDDSGMPKDRFSAEMPDATLATLKIQPSEPRDSAVYFCASGLIPEGTIRVLYGYTFGSGTRLTVV.

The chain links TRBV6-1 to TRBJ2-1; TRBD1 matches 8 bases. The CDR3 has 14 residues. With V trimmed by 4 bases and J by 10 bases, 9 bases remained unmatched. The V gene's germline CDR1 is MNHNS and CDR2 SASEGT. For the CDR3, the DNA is TGTGCCAGCAGTGGGACAGGGTCGGCGAAAGAGCAGTTCTTC. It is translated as CASSGTGSAKEQFF.

The CDR3 nucleotides are TGTGCCAGCAGCCCCGGGGGGCTCCGGAACACTGAAGCTTTCTTT. Translation: CASSPGGLRNTEAFF. The chain uses TRBV7-9 and TRBJ1-1, with D maybe TRBD1 (6 bases). V was trimmed by 5 bases and J by 1 base, leaving 14 bases between them. This CDR3 comprises 15 residues. Looked up from germline, CDR1 is SEHNR and CDR2 is FQNEAQ (reference sequence).

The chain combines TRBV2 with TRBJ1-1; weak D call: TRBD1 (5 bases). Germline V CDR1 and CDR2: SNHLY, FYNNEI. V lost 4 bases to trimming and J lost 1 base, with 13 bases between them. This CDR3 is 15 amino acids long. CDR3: CASSATRQSNTEAFF. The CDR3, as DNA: TGTGCCAGCAGTGCCACGAGACAGTCGAACACTGAAGCTTTCTTT.

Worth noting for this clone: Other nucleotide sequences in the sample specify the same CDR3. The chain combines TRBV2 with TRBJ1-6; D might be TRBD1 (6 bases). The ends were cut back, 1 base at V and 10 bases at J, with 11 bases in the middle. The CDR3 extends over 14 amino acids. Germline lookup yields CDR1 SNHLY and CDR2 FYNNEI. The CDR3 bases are TGTGCCAGCAGTGAAGGGGGGCTAGGGTCACCCCTCCACTTT. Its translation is CASSEGGLGSPLHF.

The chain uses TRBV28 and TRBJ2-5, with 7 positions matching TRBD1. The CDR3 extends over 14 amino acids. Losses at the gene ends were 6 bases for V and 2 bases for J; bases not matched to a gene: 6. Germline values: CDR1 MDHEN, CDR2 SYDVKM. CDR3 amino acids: CASSPDRIQETQYF. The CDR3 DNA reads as TGTGCCAGCAGCCCGGACAGGATTCAAGAGACCCAGTACTTC.

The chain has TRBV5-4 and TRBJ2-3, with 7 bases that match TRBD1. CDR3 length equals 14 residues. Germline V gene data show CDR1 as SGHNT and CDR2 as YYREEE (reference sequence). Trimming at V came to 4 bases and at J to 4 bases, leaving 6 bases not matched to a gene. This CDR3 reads CASSRDRVSDTQYF. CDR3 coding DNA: TGTGCCAGCAGCCGCGACAGGGTTTCAGATACGCAGTATTTT.

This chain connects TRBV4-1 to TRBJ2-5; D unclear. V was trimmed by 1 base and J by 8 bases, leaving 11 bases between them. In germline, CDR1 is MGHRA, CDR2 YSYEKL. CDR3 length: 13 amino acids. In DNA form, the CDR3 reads TGCGCCAGCAGCCAAGGCCCCCTTGGCACCCAGTACTTC. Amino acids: CASSQGPLGTQYF.

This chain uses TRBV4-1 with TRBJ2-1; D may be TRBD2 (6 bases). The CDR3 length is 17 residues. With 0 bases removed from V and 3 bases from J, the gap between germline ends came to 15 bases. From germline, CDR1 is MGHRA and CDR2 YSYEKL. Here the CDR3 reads CASSQDPRGTNYNEQFF. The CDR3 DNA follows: TGCGCCAGCAGCCAAGATCCGCGCGGGACCAACTACAATGAGCAGTTCTTC.

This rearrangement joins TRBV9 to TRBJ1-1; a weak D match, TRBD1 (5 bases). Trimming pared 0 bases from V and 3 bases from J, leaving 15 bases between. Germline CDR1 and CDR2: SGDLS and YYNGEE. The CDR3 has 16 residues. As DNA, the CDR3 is TGTGCCAGCAGCGTAGTAGGAGGGACGATGGACACTGAAGCTTTCTTT. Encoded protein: CASSVVGGTMDTEAFF.

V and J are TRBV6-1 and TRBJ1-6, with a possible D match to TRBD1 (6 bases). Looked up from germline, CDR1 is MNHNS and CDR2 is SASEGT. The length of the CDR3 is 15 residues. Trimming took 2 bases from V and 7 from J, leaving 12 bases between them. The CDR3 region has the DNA TGTGCCAGCAGTGAATACTGGCAGGGGAATTCACCCCTCCACTTT. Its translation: CASSEYWQGNSPLHF.

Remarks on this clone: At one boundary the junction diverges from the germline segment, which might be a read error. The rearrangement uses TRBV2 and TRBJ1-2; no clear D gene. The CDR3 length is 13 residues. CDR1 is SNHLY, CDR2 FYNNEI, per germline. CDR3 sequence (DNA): TGTGCCAGCAGTGGGGCCCAAGTATATGTCTACACCTTC. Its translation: CASSGAQVYVYTF.

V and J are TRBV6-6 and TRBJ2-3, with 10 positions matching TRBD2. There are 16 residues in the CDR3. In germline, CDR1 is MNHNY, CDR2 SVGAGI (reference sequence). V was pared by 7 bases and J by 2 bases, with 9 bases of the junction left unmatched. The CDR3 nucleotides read TGTGCCAGCAATACTCTAGCGGGGGTGCCCACAGATACGCAGTATTTT. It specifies CASNTLAGVPTDTQYF.

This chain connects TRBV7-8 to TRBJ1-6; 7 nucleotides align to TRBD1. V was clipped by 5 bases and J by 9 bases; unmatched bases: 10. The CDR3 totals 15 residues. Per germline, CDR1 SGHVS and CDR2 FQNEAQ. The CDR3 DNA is TGTGCCAGCAGCGAAGGCCGGGACAGCACTTCACCCCTCCACTTT. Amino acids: CASSEGRDSTSPLHF.

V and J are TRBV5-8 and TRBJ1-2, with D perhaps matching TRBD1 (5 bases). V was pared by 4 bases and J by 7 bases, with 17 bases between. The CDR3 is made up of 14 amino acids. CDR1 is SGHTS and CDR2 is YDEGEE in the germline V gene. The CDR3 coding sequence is TGTGCCAGCAGCCACCCGGACATTGCCCCTGGCTACACCTTC. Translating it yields CASSHPDIAPGYTF.

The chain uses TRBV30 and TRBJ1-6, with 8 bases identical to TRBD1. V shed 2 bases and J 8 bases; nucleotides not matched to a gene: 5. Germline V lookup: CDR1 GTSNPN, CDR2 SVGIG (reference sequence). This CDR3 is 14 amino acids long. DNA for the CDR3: TGTGCCTGGAGTAAAGGACAGGGAGATTCACCCCTCCACTTT. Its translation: CAWSKGQGDSPLHF.

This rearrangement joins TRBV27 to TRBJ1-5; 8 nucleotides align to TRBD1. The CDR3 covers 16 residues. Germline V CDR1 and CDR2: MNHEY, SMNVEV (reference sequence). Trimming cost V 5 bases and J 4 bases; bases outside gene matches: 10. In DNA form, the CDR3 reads TGTGCCAGCAGTGCAAACCAGGGGGCCGAGAATCAGCCCCAGCATTTT. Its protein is CASSANQGAENQPQHF.

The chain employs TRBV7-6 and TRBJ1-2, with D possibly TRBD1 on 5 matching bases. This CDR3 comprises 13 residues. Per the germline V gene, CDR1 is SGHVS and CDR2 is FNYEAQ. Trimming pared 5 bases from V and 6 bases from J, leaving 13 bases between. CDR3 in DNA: TGTGCCAGCAGCCCCCGACGGGGGAATGGCTACACCTTC. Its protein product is CASSPRRGNGYTF.

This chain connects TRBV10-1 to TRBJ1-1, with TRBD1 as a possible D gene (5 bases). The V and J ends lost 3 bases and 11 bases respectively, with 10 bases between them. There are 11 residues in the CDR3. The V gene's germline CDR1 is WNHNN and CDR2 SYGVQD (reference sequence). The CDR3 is CASSDQGKAFF. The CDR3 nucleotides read TGCGCCAGCAGTGATCAGGGAAAGGCTTTCTTT.

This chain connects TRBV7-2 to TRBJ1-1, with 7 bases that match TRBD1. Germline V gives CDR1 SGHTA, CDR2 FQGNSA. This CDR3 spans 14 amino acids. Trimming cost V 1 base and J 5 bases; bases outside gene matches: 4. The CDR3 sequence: CASSLGQGCTEAFF. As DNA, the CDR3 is TGTGCCAGCAGCTTAGGACAGGGATGTACTGAAGCTTTCTTT.

The CDR3 is CASTKRGAYNEQFF. CDR3 coding DNA: TGTGCCAGTACTAAGCGGGGGGCTTACAATGAGCAGTTCTTC. The V and J genes are TRBV19 and TRBJ2-1; TRBD2 agrees at 9 bases. CDR1 and CDR2 (germline): LNHDA, SQIVND (reference sequence). V gave up 7 bases and J gave up 4 bases; unmatched junction bases: 5. The CDR3 totals 14 residues.

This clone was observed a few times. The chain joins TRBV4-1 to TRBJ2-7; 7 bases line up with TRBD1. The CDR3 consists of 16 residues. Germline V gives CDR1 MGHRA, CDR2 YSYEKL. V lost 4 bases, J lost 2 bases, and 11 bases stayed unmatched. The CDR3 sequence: CASSPDNTGAAYEQYF. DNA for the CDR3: TGCGCCAGCAGCCCAGACAATACAGGGGCTGCCTACGAGCAGTACTTC.

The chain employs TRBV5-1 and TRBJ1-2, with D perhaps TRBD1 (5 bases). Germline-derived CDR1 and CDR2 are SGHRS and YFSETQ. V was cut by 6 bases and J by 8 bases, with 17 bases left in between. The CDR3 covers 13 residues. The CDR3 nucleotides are TGCGCCAGCACTTACAGGCCCCCTGAGGGCTACACCTTC. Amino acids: CASTYRPPEGYTF.

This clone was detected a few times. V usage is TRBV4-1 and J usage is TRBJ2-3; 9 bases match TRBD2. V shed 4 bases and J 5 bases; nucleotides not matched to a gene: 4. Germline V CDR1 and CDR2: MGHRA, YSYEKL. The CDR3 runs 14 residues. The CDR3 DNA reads TGCGCCAGCAGCCGGGCGGGGGGGGGAGATACGCAGTATTTT. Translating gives CASSRAGGGDTQYF.

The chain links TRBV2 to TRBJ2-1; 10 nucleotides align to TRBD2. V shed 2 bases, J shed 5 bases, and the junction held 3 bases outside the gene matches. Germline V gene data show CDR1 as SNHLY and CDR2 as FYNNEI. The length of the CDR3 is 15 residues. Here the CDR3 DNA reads TGTGCCAGCAGTGAACAGCGGGGGGGCCACAATGAGCAGTTCTTC. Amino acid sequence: CASSEQRGGHNEQFF.

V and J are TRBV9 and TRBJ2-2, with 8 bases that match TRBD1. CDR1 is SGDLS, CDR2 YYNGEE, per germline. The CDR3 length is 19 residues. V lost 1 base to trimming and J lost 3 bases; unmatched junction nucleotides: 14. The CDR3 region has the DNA TGTGCCAGCAGCGTATCCCTTCAATCAGGGGGCGTTGACACCGGGGAGCTGTTTTTT. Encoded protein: CASSVSLQSGGVDTGELFF.